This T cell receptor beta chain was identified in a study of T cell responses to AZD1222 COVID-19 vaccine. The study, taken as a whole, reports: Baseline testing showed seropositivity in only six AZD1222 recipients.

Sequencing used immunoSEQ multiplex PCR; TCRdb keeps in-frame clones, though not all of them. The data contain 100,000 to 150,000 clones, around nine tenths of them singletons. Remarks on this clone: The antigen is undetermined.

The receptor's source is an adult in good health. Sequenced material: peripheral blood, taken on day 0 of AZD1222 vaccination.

As DNA, the CDR3 is TGTGCCAGCAGCCCCGATGGGGTAGGGGAAAAACTGTTTTTT. It translates to CASSPDGVGEKLFF. The chain is built from TRBV7-9 and TRBJ1-4; no clear D gene. Per the germline V gene, CDR1 is SEHNR and CDR2 is FQNEAQ (reference sequence). Trimming took 5 bases from V and 8 from J, leaving 15 bases between them. The CDR3 is 14 residues long. The variable domain in full, completed from reference TRBV7-9 and TRBJ1-4, reads DTGVSQNPRHKITKRGQNVTFRCDPISEHNRLYWYRQTLGQGPEFLTYFQNEAQLEKSRLLSDRFSAERPKGSFSTLEIQRTEQGDSAMYLCASSPDGVGEKLFFGSGTQLSVL.